This TCR beta chain was recovered during a study of T cell responses to AZD1222 COVID-19 vaccine. As to this clone: Its antigen is undetermined.

Produced via immunoSEQ multiplex PCR; TCRdb's table is partial and in-frame only. The sample records around 180,000 clones, more than 80% being singletons. Per the germline V gene, CDR1 is KGHSY and CDR2 is FQNENV. Trimming pared 0 bases from V and 2 bases from J, leaving 2 bases between. The CDR3 loop spans 13 amino acids. Study-level results: Seropositive AZD1222 recipients at baseline numbered only six or seven. Clonal diversity may have been underestimated in mostly white British donors. Researchers took repertoire samples only after the peak T cell response had come.

This receptor was obtained from an adult in good health. The specimen was peripheral blood, collected on day 0 of AZD1222 vaccination. The genes are TRBV16 and TRBJ1-5, with D unclear. The CDR3: CASSQSRNQPQHF. DNA for the CDR3: TGTGCCAGCAGCCAATCACGCAATCAGCCCCAGCATTTT. Full variable domain (remainder filled in from reference TRBV16 and TRBJ1-5): GEEVAQTPKHLVRGEGQKAKLYCAPIKGHSYVFWYQQVLKNEFKFLISFQNENVFDETGMPKERFSAKCLPNSPCSLEIQATKLEDSAVYFCASSQSRNQPQHFGDGTRLSIL.